This T cell receptor (beta chain) originates from a study of blood T cell repertoires in COVID-19. In the original analysis: Reference gene primers were amplified, and this amplification served to estimate nucleated cell counts. The table came from immunoSEQ multiplex PCR; TCRdb's copy has only in-frame clones and leaves some out. V and J calls and clone size are given by that table; D and trimming were obtained from the DNA. Of about 200,000 clones in the sample, 86% are singletons; the top ten hold about 5.6%. Unmatched junction bases numbered 1, after V lost 2 bases and J lost 3 bases. Germline CDR1 is SGHTA and CDR2 is FQGTGA. The CDR3 loop spans 14 amino acids.

The sample was PBMCs or T cells enriched from blood (not recorded which). The chain has TRBV7-3 and TRBJ2-1; 7 nucleotides match TRBD2. The receptor was isolated from a man in his forties with acute COVID-19. As DNA, the CDR3 is TGTGCCAGCAGCTTAGGCGGGAGCTACAATGAGCAGTTCTTC. Its protein product is CASSLGGSYNEQFF.